A selection of T cell receptor beta chains follows, all from one sample in a study of low-dose radiotherapy and immunotherapy resistance in tumors. TCRdb fed the reads into MiXCR, producing one record per CDR3 protein. Seen here are roughly 90,000 distinct CDR3 sequences, around a fifth observed once, and the top ten hold 10% to 15%. The input for sequencing was PBMCs, taken after low-dose radiotherapy plus immunotherapy. Every receptor here comes from a female donor with ovarian cancer. Each CDR3 is given with its conserved first and last residue. Fields, in order: CDR3 protein, CDR3 DNA, D gene, J gene, V gene, clone size. D genes are given only for firm matches. Clone size appears in some rows only: once, few, many, or a class for an expanded clone.

cdr3_aa: CASSVGGGYQETQYF
cdr3_nt: TGTGCCAGCAGCGTAGGAGGGGGGTACCAAGAGACCCAGTACTTC
d_call: .
j_call: TRBJ2-5
v_call: TRBV9
clone_size: many

cdr3_aa: CASTPDSEQFF
cdr3_nt: TGTGCCAGCACCCCCGACAGTGAGCAGTTCTTC
d_call: .
j_call: TRBJ2-1
v_call: TRBV12-3/TRBV12-4
clone_size: few

cdr3_aa: CTSSTHRVDTGELFF
cdr3_nt: TGTACCAGTAGTACCCACAGGGTCGACACCGGGGAGCTGTTTTTT
d_call: .
j_call: TRBJ2-2
v_call: TRBV19
clone_size: .

cdr3_aa: CASSPGGTASNQPQHF
cdr3_nt: TGTGCCAGCAGCCCAGGGGGGACCGCGAGCAATCAGCCCCAGCATTTT
d_call: TRBD1
j_call: TRBJ1-5
v_call: TRBV6-5
clone_size: many

cdr3_aa: CASSLGQLVGNTIYF
cdr3_nt: TGTGCCAGCAGTTTAGGACAACTGGTTGGAAACACCATATATTTT
d_call: .
j_call: TRBJ1-3
v_call: TRBV12-3/TRBV12-4
clone_size: many

cdr3_aa: CSALAGGGVKEQFF
cdr3_nt: TGCAGTGCTCTAGCGGGGGGCGGGGTAAAAGAGCAGTTCTTC
d_call: TRBD2
j_call: TRBJ2-1
v_call: TRBV20-1
clone_size: many

cdr3_aa: CSARSGLAGDRTDTQYF
cdr3_nt: TGCAGTGCTAGGTCGGGACTAGCGGGGGATCGCACAGATACGCAGTATTTT
d_call: TRBD2
j_call: TRBJ2-3
v_call: TRBV20-1
clone_size: many

cdr3_aa: CASSPTGDRSSPLHF
cdr3_nt: TGCGCCAGCAGCCCGACAGGGGATCGGAGTTCACCCCTCCACTTT
d_call: TRBD1
j_call: TRBJ1-6
v_call: TRBV5-1
clone_size: many

cdr3_aa: CASSLNTDRYYGYTF
cdr3_nt: TGCGCCAGCAGCCTAAACACCGATAGATACTATGGCTACACCTTC
d_call: .
j_call: TRBJ1-2
v_call: TRBV5-1
clone_size: many

cdr3_aa: CASSGTSGSITGELFF
cdr3_nt: TGCGCCAGCAGCGGGACTAGCGGGAGTATCACCGGGGAGCTGTTTTTT
d_call: TRBD2
j_call: TRBJ2-2
v_call: TRBV5-1
clone_size: many

cdr3_aa: CASSLTTGANTEAFF
cdr3_nt: TGCGCCAGCAGCTTGACGACAGGGGCGAACACTGAAGCTTTCTTT
d_call: TRBD1
j_call: TRBJ1-1
v_call: TRBV5-1
clone_size: once

cdr3_aa: CASRETGTGELFFF
cdr3_nt: .
d_call: .
j_call: TRBJ2-2
v_call: TRBV6-5
clone_size: few

cdr3_aa: CASSQDPGTGDRPKHF
cdr3_nt: TGTGCCAGCAGCCAAGACCCCGGGACAGGGGACCGCCCCAAGCATTTT
d_call: TRBD1
j_call: TRBJ1-5
v_call: TRBV4-2
clone_size: many

cdr3_aa: CASSFGVVGELFF
cdr3_nt: TGTGCCAGCAGTTTTGGGGTTGTCGGGGAGCTGTTTTTT
d_call: .
j_call: TRBJ2-2
v_call: TRBV12-3/TRBV12-4
clone_size: many

cdr3_aa: CASSPLTQETQYF
cdr3_nt: TGTGCCAGCAGCCCTCTGACCCAAGAGACCCAGTACTTC
d_call: .
j_call: TRBJ2-5
v_call: TRBV3-1
clone_size: many

cdr3_aa: CASSLAGGRQYF
cdr3_nt: TGTGCCAGCAGTTTAGCGGGAGGGAGGCAGTACTTC
d_call: TRBD2
j_call: TRBJ2-7
v_call: TRBV12-3/TRBV12-4
clone_size: many

cdr3_aa: CASSPVYEQYF
cdr3_nt: TGTGCCAGCAGTCCTGTCTACGAGCAGTACTTC
d_call: .
j_call: TRBJ2-7
v_call: TRBV2
clone_size: .

cdr3_aa: CASSFGWRGGGNEQFF
cdr3_nt: TGTGCCAGCAGTTTCGGTTGGCGGGGGGGCGGGAATGAGCAGTTCTTC
d_call: TRBD2
j_call: TRBJ2-1
v_call: TRBV28
clone_size: many

cdr3_aa: CSAAPFGTGYGYTF
cdr3_nt: TGCAGTGCCGCCCCCTTTGGGACAGGGTATGGCTACACCTTC
d_call: TRBD1
j_call: TRBJ1-2
v_call: TRBV20-1
clone_size: many

cdr3_aa: CAWRRQQNTEAFF
cdr3_nt: TGTGCCTGGAGAAGGCAGCAGAACACTGAAGCTTTCTTT
d_call: .
j_call: TRBJ1-1
v_call: TRBV30
clone_size: many

cdr3_aa: CASSVVGFGSNEQFF
cdr3_nt: TGTGCCAGCAGCGTAGTGGGGTTCGGGAGTAATGAGCAGTTCTTC
d_call: .
j_call: TRBJ2-1
v_call: TRBV9
clone_size: many

cdr3_aa: CASSFSQGTGYGYTF
cdr3_nt: TGCGCCAGCAGCTTTTCACAGGGGACCGGCTATGGCTACACCTTC
d_call: TRBD1
j_call: TRBJ1-2
v_call: TRBV5-1
clone_size: many

cdr3_aa: CASSLGLAGEDTQYF
cdr3_nt: TGTGCCAGCAGCTTAGGACTAGCGGGGGAAGATACGCAGTATTTT
d_call: TRBD2
j_call: TRBJ2-3
v_call: TRBV7-6
clone_size: many

cdr3_aa: CSALSEFSYEQYF
cdr3_nt: TGCAGTGCCCTGTCAGAGTTTTCCTACGAGCAGTACTTC
d_call: .
j_call: TRBJ2-7
v_call: TRBV20-1
clone_size: .

cdr3_aa: CASSSWTDSVSSGANVLTF
cdr3_nt: TGTGCCAGCAGCTCCTGGACAGACTCCGTAAGCTCTGGGGCCAACGTCCTGACTTTC
d_call: .
j_call: TRBJ2-6
v_call: TRBV5-6
clone_size: many

cdr3_aa: CASSFTSGESYNEQFF
cdr3_nt: TGTGCCAGCAGCTTTACTAGCGGGGAAAGCTACAATGAGCAGTTCTTC
d_call: TRBD2
j_call: TRBJ2-1
v_call: TRBV4-2
clone_size: .

cdr3_aa: CASSQVRGGTDAQYF
cdr3_nt: TGTGCCAGCAGCCAAGTTAGAGGAGGCACAGATGCGCAGTATTTT
d_call: .
j_call: TRBJ2-3
v_call: TRBV14
clone_size: .

cdr3_aa: CASSQDHRGSYEQYF
cdr3_nt: TGTGCCAGCAGCCAAGATCACCGGGGCTCCTACGAGCAGTACTTC
d_call: .
j_call: TRBJ2-7
v_call: TRBV3-1
clone_size: many

cdr3_aa: CASSPTSGYEQYF
cdr3_nt: TGTGCCAGCAGCCCGACTAGCGGCTACGAGCAGTACTTC
d_call: .
j_call: TRBJ2-7
v_call: TRBV21-1
clone_size: .

cdr3_aa: CASSPRARGLVDTIYF
cdr3_nt: TGTGCCAGCAGTCCCCGGGCGCGGGGATTGGTGGACACCATATATTTT
d_call: .
j_call: TRBJ1-3
v_call: TRBV28
clone_size: medium-sized

cdr3_aa: CASSSSAGQGARGYTF
cdr3_nt: TGTGCCAGCAGCTCAAGCGCGGGACAGGGGGCGAGAGGCTACACCTTC
d_call: TRBD1
j_call: TRBJ1-2
v_call: TRBV7-2
clone_size: many

cdr3_aa: CASSPGPNTDTQYF
cdr3_nt: TGTGCCAGCAGCCCGGGACCCAACACAGATACGCAGTATTTT
d_call: .
j_call: TRBJ2-3
v_call: TRBV3-1
clone_size: many

cdr3_aa: CSVGELYEQYF
cdr3_nt: TGCAGCGTTGGTGAACTTTACGAGCAGTACTTC
d_call: .
j_call: TRBJ2-7
v_call: TRBV29-1
clone_size: many

cdr3_aa: CASSDRTGLGDTEAFF
cdr3_nt: TGTGCCAGTAGTGACCGGACAGGTTTGGGGGACACTGAAGCTTTCTTT
d_call: TRBD1
j_call: TRBJ1-1
v_call: TRBV19
clone_size: many

cdr3_aa: CASSAKGGPGELFF
cdr3_nt: TGTGCCAGCAGTGCTAAAGGGGGCCCCGGGGAGCTGTTTTTT
d_call: TRBD1
j_call: TRBJ2-2
v_call: TRBV6-6
clone_size: .

cdr3_aa: CASSLTRFEVRSYNEQFF
cdr3_nt: TGTGCCAGCAGCTTAACACGGTTTGAGGTGAGGTCCTACAATGAGCAGTTCTTC
d_call: .
j_call: TRBJ2-1
v_call: TRBV7-2
clone_size: many

cdr3_aa: CASTDSGGTNTQYF
cdr3_nt: TGCGCCAGCACAGATAGCGGGGGGACAAATACGCAGTATTTT
d_call: TRBD2
j_call: TRBJ2-3
v_call: TRBV5-1
clone_size: .

cdr3_aa: CASSFEGGGETQYF
cdr3_nt: TGTGCCAGCAGCTTTGAGGGGGGGGGAGAGACGCAGTATTTT
d_call: .
j_call: TRBJ2-3
v_call: TRBV5-6
clone_size: many

cdr3_aa: CASSRRDSAGGYTF
cdr3_nt: TGTGCCAGCAGTCGCAGGGACTCAGCGGGTGGCTACACCTTC
d_call: .
j_call: TRBJ1-2
v_call: TRBV27
clone_size: many

cdr3_aa: CASSLVQETQYF
cdr3_nt: TGTGCCAGCAGTCTTGTCCAAGAGACCCAGTACTTC
d_call: .
j_call: TRBJ2-5
v_call: TRBV11-2
clone_size: .

cdr3_aa: CASSLVRGAYEQFF
cdr3_nt: TGTGCCAGCAGCTTAGTTAGGGGGGCCTATGAGCAGTTCTTC
d_call: .
j_call: TRBJ2-1
v_call: TRBV11-2
clone_size: many

cdr3_aa: CAWMGQMNTEAFF
cdr3_nt: TGTGCCTGGATGGGACAGATGAACACTGAAGCTTTCTTT
d_call: TRBD1
j_call: TRBJ1-1
v_call: TRBV30
clone_size: many

cdr3_aa: CASSYGTPALGYGYTF
cdr3_nt: TGTGCCAGCAGTTACGGGACCCCCGCCCTAGGCTATGGCTACACCTTC
d_call: .
j_call: TRBJ1-2
v_call: TRBV28
clone_size: .

cdr3_aa: CSAMGQGAPGNTIYF
cdr3_nt: TGCAGTGCCATGGGACAGGGGGCGCCTGGAAACACCATATATTTT
d_call: TRBD1
j_call: TRBJ1-3
v_call: TRBV20-1
clone_size: many

cdr3_aa: CSVEMGKVRGPQYF
cdr3_nt: TGCAGCGTTGAAATGGGGAAAGTAAGGGGGCCCCAGTACTTC
d_call: TRBD1
j_call: TRBJ2-5
v_call: TRBV29-1
clone_size: many

cdr3_aa: CASSWSGGASDTQYF
cdr3_nt: TGTGCCAGCAGCTGGAGCGGGGGGGCATCAGATACGCAGTATTTT
d_call: TRBD2
j_call: TRBJ2-3
v_call: TRBV7-2
clone_size: many

cdr3_aa: CASRPARDLNQPQHF
cdr3_nt: TGTGCCAGCAGACCCGCCCGGGACCTTAATCAGCCCCAGCATTTT
d_call: .
j_call: TRBJ1-5
v_call: TRBV6-6
clone_size: many

cdr3_aa: CASSSKQGTDTQYF
cdr3_nt: TGTGCCAGCAGCTCGAAGCAGGGTACAGATACGCAGTATTTT
d_call: .
j_call: TRBJ2-3
v_call: TRBV11-3
clone_size: few

cdr3_aa: CAISGRGNKNTEAFF
cdr3_nt: TGTGCCATCAGTGGCAGGGGGAACAAGAACACTGAAGCTTTCTTT
d_call: TRBD1
j_call: TRBJ1-1
v_call: TRBV10-3
clone_size: .

cdr3_aa: CASSLDRGGEQYF
cdr3_nt: TGTGCCAGCAGCTTAGACAGGGGTGGTGAGCAGTACTTC
d_call: TRBD1
j_call: TRBJ2-7
v_call: TRBV7-6
clone_size: many

cdr3_aa: CASSVQGFTQYF
cdr3_nt: TGTGCCAGCAGTGTCCAGGGGTTCACGCAGTATTTT
d_call: .
j_call: TRBJ2-3
v_call: TRBV25-1
clone_size: many

cdr3_aa: CASSQGRPYEQYF
cdr3_nt: TGCGCCAGCAGCCAAGGAAGACCCTACGAGCAGTACTTC
d_call: .
j_call: TRBJ2-7
v_call: TRBV10-2
clone_size: many

cdr3_aa: CASSPTSGIYEQYF
cdr3_nt: TGTGCCAGCAGCCCGACTAGCGGGATCTACGAGCAGTACTTC
d_call: .
j_call: TRBJ2-7
v_call: TRBV21-1
clone_size: many

cdr3_aa: CASRKNQGSGYTF
cdr3_nt: TGCGCCAGCAGAAAAAACCAGGGAAGTGGCTACACCTTC
d_call: .
j_call: TRBJ1-2
v_call: TRBV5-1
clone_size: many

cdr3_aa: CASRPAGTAGNTIYF
cdr3_nt: TGTGCCAGTCGGCCCGCAGGGACCGCCGGAAACACCATATATTTT
d_call: .
j_call: TRBJ1-3
v_call: TRBV11-2
clone_size: many

cdr3_aa: CASRSQSTGELFF
cdr3_nt: TGTGCCAGCAGGTCCCAAAGCACCGGGGAGCTGTTTTTT
d_call: .
j_call: TRBJ2-2
v_call: TRBV2
clone_size: many

cdr3_aa: CASSPPGTVDQPQHF
cdr3_nt: TGTGCCAGCAGTCCACCCGGGACAGTAGATCAGCCCCAGCATTTT
d_call: TRBD1
j_call: TRBJ1-5
v_call: TRBV28
clone_size: many

cdr3_aa: CASSRLYSYEQYF
cdr3_nt: TGTGCCAGTAGTAGGCTCTATTCCTACGAGCAGTACTTC
d_call: .
j_call: TRBJ2-7
v_call: TRBV19
clone_size: many